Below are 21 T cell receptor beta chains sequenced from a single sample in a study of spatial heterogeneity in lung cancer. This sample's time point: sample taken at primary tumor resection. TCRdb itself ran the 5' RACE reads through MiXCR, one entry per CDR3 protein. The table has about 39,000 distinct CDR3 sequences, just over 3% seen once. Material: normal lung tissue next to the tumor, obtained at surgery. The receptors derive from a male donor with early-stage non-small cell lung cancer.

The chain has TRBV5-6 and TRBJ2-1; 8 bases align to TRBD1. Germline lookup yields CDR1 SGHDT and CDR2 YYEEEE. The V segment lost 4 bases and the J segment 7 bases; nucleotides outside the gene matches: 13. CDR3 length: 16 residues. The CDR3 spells CASSNFRDRKVNEQFF. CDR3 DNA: TGTGCCAGCAGCAATTTCCGGGACAGGAAGGTAAATGAGCAGTTCTTC. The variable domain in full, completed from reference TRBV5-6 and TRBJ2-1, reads DAGVTQSPTHLIKTRGQQVTLRCSPKSGHDTVSWYQQALGQGPQFIFQYYEEEERQRGNFPDRFSGHQFPNYSSELNVNALLLGDSALYLCASSNFRDRKVNEQFFGPGTRLTVL.

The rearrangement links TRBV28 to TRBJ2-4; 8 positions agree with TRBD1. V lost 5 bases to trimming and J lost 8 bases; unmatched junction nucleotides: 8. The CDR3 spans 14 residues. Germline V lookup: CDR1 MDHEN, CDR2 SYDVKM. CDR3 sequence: CASSTPDREDIQYF. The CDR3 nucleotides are TGTGCCAGCAGTACTCCGGACAGGGAAGACATTCAGTACTTC.

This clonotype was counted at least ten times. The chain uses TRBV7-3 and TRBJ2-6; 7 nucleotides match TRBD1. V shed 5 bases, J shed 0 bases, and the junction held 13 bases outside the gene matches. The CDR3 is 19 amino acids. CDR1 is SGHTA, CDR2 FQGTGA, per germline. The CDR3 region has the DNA TGTGCCAGCAGCCCTCACCCCGGGACAGATAACTCTGGGGCCAACGTCCTGACTTTC. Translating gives CASSPHPGTDNSGANVLTF. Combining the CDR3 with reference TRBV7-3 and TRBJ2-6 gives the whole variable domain GAGVSQTPSNKVTEKGKYVELRCDPISGHTALYWYRQSLGQGPEFLIYFQGTGAADDSGLPNDRFFAVRPEGSVSTLKIQRTERGDSAVYLCASSPHPGTDNSGANVLTFGAGSRLTVL.

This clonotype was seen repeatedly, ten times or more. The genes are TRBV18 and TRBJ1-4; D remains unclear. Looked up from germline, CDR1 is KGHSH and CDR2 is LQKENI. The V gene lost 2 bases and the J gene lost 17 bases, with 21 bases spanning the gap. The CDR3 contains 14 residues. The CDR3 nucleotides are TGTGCCAGCTCACCAGCTCCAGGCCTCCATTGGGGTTTTTTT. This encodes CASSPAPGLHWGFF.

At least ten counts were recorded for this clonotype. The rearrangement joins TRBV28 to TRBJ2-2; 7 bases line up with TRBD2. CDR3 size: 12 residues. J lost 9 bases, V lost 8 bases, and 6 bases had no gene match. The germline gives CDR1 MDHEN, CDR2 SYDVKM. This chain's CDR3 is CASVGRARELFF. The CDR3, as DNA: TGTGCCAGCGTTGGGAGGGCGCGGGAGCTGTTTTTT.

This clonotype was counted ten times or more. The CDR3 coding sequence is TGTGCCAGCAGCAGGATGGACACCCAAGAGACCCAGTACTTC. The encoded protein is CASSRMDTQETQYF. J is TRBJ2-5 and V is TRBV9; tentatively, D is TRBD1 (5 bases). The V end lost 4 bases, the J end lost 1 base, and 11 bases lay between the germline ends. The CDR3 has 14 residues. Germline CDR1 and CDR2: SGDLS and YYNGEE.

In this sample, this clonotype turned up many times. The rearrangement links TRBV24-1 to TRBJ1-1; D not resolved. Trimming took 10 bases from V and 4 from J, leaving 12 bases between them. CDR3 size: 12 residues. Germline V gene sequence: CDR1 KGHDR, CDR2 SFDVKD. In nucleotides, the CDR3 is TGTGCCACTGTCGGGGTCGGCACTGAAGCTTTCTTT. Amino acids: CATVGVGTEAFF.

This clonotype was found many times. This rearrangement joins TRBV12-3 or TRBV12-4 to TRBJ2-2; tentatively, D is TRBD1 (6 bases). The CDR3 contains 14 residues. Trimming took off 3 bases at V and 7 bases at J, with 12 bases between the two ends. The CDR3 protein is CASSLQGKGGELFF. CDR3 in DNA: TGTGCCAGCAGTTTGCAGGGGAAAGGCGGGGAGCTGTTTTTT.

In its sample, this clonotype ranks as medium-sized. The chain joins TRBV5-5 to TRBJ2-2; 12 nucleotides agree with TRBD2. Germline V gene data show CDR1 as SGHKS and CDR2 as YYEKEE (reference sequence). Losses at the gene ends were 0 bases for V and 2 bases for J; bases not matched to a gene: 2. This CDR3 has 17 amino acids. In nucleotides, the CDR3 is TGTGCCAGCAGCTTGGGACTAGCGGGAGTAAACACCGGGGAGCTGTTTTTT. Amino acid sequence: CASSLGLAGVNTGELFF.

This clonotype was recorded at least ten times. CDR3 loop: CASTRPSTGRGQFF. CDR3 bases: TGTGCCAGCACCCGGCCTTCGACAGGACGGGGACAGTTCTTC. The chain is built from TRBV12-3 or TRBV12-4 and TRBJ2-1; maybe TRBD1 (6 bases). Trimming took 7 bases from V and 13 from J, leaving 23 bases between them. This CDR3 contains 14 residues.

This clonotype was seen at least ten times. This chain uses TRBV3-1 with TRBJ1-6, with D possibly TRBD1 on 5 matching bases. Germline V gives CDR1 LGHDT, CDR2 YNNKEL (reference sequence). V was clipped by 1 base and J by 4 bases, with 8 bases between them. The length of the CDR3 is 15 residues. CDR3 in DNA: TGTGCCAGCAGCCAAGGGCAGGGATATAATTCACCCCTCCACTTT. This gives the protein CASSQGQGYNSPLHF.

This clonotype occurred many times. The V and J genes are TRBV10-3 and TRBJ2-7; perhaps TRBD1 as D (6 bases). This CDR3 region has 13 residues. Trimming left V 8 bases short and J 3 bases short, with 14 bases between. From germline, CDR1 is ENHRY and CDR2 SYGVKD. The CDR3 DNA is TGTGCCATCGGTTTGGGACAACGCTACGAGCAGTACTTC. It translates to CAIGLGQRYEQYF.

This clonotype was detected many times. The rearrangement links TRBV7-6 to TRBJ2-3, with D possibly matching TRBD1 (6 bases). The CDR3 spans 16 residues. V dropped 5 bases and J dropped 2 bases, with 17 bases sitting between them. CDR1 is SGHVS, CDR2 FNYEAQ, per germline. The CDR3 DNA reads TGTGCCAGCAGCCCGCGCCCTGGACAGTCCACAGATACGCAGTATTTT. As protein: CASSPRPGQSTDTQYF.

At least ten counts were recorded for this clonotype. Here the CDR3 reads CASSLVGGDTDTQYF. CDR3 sequence (DNA): TGCGCCAGCAGCTTGGTAGGCGGGGACACAGATACGCAGTATTTT. The rearrangement uses TRBV5-1 and TRBJ2-3; D perhaps matches TRBD2 (6 bases). Trimming took 0 bases from V and 2 from J, leaving 10 bases between them. CDR3 length: 15 residues. Per germline, CDR1 SGHRS and CDR2 YFSETQ.

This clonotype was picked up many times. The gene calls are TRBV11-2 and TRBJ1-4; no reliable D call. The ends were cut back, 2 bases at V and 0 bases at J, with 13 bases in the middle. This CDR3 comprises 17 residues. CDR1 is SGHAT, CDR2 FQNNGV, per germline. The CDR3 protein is CASSLRFGSATNEKLFF. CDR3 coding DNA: TGTGCCAGCAGCTTAAGATTCGGGTCTGCAACTAATGAAAAACTGTTTTTT.

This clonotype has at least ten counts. The CDR3 bases are TGTGCCAGCAGTGACGGGACAGTGAACACCGGGGAGCTGTTTTTT. It codes for CASSDGTVNTGELFF. V and J are TRBV2 and TRBJ2-2, with 7 nucleotides matching TRBD1. The CDR3 is 15 residues long. Germline trimming cut 3 bases from V and 1 base from J; bases unmatched to any gene: 2. Looked up from germline, CDR1 is SNHLY and CDR2 is FYNNEI.

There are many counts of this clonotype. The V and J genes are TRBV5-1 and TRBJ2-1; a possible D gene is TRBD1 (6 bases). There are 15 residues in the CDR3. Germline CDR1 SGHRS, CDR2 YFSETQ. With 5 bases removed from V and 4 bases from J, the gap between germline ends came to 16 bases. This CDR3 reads CASRNDRISYNEQFF. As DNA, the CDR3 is TGCGCCAGCAGAAATGACAGGATATCGTACAATGAGCAGTTCTTC.

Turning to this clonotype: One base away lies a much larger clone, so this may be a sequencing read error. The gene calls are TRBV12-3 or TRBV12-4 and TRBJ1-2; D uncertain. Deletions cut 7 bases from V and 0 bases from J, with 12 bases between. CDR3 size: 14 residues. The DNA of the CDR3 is TGTGCCAGCACCGGGGTTGGGGCTAACTATGGCTACACCTTC. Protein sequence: CASTGVGANYGYTF.

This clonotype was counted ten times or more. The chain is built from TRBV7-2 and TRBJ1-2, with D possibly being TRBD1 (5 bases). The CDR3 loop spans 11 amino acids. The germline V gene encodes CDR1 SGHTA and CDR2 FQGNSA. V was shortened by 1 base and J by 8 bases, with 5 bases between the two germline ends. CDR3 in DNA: TGTGCCAGCAGCTTAGACAGGGGCTACACCTTC. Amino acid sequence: CASSLDRGYTF.

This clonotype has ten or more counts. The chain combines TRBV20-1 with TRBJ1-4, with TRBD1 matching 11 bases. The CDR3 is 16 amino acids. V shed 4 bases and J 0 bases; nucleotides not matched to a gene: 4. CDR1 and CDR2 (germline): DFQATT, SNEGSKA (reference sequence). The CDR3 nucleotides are TGCAGTGCTACGGGACAGGGGGATCCAACTAATGAAAAACTGTTTTTT. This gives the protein CSATGQGDPTNEKLFF.

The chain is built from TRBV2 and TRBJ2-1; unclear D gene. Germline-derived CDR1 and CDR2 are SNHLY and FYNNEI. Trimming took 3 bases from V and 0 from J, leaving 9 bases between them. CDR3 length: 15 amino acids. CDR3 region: CASSETGSSYNEQFF. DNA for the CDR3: TGTGCCAGCAGTGAGACGGGTAGCTCCTACAATGAGCAGTTCTTC.